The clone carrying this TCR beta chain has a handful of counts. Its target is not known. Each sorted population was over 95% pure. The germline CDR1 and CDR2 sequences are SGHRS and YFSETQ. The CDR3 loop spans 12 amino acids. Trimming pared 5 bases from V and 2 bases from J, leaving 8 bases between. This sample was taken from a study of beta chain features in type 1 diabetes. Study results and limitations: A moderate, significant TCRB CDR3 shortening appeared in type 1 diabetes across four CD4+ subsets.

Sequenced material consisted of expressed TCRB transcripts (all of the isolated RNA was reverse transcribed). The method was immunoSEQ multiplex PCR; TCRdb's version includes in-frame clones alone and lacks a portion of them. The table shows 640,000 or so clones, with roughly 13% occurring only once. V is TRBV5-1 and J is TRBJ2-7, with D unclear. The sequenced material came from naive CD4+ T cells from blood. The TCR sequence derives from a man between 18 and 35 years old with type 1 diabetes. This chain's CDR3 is CASSSVPYEQYF. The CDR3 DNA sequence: TGCGCCAGCAGTTCCGTCCCCTACGAGCAGTACTTC.